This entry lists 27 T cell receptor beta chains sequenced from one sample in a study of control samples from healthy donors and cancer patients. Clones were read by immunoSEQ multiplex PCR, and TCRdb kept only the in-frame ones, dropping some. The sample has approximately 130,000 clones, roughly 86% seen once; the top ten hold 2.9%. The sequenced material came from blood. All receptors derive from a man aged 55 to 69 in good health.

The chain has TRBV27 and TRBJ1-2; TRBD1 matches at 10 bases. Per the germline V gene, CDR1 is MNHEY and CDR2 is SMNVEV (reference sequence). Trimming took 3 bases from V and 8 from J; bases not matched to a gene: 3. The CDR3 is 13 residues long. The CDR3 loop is CASSLGQGQGYTF. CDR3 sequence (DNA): TGTGCCAGCAGTTTGGGACAGGGGCAAGGCTACACCTTC.

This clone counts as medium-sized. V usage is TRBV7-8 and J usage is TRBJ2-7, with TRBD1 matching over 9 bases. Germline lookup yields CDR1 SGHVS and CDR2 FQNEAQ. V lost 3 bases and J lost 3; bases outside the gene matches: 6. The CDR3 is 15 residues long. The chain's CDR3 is CASSFGGQGFYEQYF. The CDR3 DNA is TGTGCCAGCAGCTTCGGGGGACAGGGATTCTACGAGCAGTACTTC.

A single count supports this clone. CDR3 protein: CASSPQDRGPYEQYF. The CDR3 DNA follows: TGTGCCAGCAGTCCCCAGGACAGGGGACCCTACGAGCAGTACTTC. V usage is TRBV28 and J usage is TRBJ2-7; TRBD1 agrees at 9 bases. V trimming: 5 bases; J trimming: 2 bases; junction bases outside the gene matches: 7. This CDR3 spans 15 amino acids. The germline gives CDR1 MDHEN, CDR2 SYDVKM.

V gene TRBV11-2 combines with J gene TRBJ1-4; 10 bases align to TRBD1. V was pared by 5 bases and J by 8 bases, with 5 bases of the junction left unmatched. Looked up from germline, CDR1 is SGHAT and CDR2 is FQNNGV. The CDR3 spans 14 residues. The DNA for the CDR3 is TGTGCCAGCAGCACGGACAGGGGGAACGAAAAACTGTTTTTT. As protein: CASSTDRGNEKLFF.

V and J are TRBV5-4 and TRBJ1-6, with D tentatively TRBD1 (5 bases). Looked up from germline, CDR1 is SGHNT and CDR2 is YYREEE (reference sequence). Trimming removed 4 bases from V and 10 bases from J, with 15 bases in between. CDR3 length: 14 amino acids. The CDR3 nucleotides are TGTGCCAGCAGCCAGGACACTACTATATCACCCCTCCACTTT. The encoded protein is CASSQDTTISPLHF.

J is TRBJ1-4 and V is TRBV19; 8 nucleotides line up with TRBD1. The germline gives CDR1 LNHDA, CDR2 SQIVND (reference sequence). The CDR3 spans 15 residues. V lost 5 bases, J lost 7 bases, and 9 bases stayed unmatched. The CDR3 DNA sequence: TGTGCCAGTAGTCCGCCGTCCGGGACAGGTGAAAAACTGTTTTTT. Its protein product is CASSPPSGTGEKLFF.

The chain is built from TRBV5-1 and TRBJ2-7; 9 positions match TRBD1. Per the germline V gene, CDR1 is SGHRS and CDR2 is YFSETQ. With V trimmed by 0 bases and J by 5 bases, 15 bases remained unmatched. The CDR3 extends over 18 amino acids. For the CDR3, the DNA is TGCGCCAGCAGCTTGGGCGGTCTACTGGACAGGGGAGGCGACGAGCAGTACTTC. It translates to CASSLGGLLDRGGDEQYF.

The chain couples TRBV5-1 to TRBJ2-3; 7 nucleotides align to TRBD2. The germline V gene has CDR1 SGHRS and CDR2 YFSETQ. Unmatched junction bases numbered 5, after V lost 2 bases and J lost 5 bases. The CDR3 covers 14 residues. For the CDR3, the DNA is TGCGCCAGCAGCTTCGGCCTAGCGGTAGATACGCAGTATTTT. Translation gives CASSFGLAVDTQYF.

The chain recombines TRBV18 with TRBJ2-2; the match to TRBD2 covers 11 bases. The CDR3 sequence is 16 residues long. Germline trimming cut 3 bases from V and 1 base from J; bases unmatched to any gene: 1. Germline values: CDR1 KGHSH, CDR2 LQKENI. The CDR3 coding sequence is TGTGCCAGCTCACCGACTAGCGGGATGAACACCGGGGAGCTGTTTTTT. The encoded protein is CASSPTSGMNTGELFF.

CDR3 loop: CASSQGVPWSNQPQHF. As DNA, the CDR3 is TGCGCCAGCAGCCAAGGCGTCCCTTGGAGCAATCAGCCCCAGCATTTT. The J gene is TRBJ1-5, the V gene TRBV4-1; D gene ambiguous. The CDR3 loop spans 16 amino acids. Germline-derived CDR1 and CDR2 are MGHRA and YSYEKL. Trimming cost V 1 base and J 1 base, with 11 bases left between them.

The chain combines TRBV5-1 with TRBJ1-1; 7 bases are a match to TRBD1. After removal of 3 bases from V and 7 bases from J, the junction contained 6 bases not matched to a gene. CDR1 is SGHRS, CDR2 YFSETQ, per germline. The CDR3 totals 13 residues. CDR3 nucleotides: TGCGCCAGCAGCTACCGACGGGACAGTGAAGCTTTCTTT. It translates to CASSYRRDSEAFF.

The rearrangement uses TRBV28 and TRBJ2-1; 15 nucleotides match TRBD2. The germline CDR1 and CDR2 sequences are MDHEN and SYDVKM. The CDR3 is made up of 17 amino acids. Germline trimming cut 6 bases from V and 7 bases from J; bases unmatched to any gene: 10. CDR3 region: CASSRGTSGGQGNEQFF. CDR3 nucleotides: TGTGCCAGCAGCCGAGGGACTAGCGGGGGGCAGGGGAATGAGCAGTTCTTC.

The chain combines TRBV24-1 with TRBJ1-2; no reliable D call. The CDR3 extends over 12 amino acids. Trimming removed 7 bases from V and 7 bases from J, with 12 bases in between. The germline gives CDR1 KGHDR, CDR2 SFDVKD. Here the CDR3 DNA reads TGTGCCACCAGGCCAGGAGGAGGTGGCTACACCTTC. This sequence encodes CATRPGGGGYTF.

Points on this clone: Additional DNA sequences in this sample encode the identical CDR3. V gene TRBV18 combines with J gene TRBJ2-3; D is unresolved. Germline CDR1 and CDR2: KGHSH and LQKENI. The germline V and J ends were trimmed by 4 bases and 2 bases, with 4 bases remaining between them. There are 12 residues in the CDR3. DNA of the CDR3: TGTGCCAGCTCACGCTCCACAGATACGCAGTATTTT. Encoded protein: CASSRSTDTQYF.

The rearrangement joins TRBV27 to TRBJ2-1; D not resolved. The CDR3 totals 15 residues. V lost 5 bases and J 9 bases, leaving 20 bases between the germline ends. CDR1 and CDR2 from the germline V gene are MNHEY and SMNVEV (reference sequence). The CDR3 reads CASSVRASQSFEQFF. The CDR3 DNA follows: TGTGCCAGCAGTGTCCGGGCTAGTCAGTCATTTGAGCAGTTCTTC.

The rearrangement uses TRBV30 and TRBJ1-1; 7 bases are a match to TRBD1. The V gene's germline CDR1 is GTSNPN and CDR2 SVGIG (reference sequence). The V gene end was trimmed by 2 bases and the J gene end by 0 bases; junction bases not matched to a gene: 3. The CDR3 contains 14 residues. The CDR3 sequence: CAWSHGTVNTEAFF. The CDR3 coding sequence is TGTGCCTGGAGTCACGGGACAGTGAACACTGAAGCTTTCTTT.

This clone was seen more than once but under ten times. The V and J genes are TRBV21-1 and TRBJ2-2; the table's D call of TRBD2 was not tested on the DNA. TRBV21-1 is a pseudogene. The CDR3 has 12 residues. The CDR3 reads CASSNLTGELFF. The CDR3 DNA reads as TGTGCCAGCAGCAACCTGACCGGGGAGCTGTTTTTT.

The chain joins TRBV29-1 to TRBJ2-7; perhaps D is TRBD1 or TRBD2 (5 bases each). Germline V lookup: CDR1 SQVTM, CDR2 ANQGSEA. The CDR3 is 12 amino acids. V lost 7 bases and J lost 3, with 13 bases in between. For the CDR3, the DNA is TGCAGCGGGGGGAAAGGTATCTACGAGCAGTACTTC. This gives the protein CSGGKGIYEQYF.

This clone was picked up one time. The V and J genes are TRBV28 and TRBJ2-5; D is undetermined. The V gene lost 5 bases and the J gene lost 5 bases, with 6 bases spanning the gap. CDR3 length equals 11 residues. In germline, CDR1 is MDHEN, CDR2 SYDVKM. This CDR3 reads CASSARETQYF. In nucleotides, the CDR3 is TGTGCCAGCAGTGCCAGGGAGACCCAGTACTTC.

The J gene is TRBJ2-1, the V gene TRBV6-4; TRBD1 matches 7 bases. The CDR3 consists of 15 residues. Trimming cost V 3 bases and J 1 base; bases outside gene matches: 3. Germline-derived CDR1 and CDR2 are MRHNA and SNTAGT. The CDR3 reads CASSETGVSYNEQFF. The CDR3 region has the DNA TGTGCCAGCAGTGAAACAGGGGTTTCCTACAATGAGCAGTTCTTC.

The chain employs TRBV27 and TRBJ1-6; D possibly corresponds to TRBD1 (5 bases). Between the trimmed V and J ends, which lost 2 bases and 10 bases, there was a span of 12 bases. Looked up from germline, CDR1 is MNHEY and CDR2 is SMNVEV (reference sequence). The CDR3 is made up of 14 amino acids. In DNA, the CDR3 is TGTGCCAGCAGTTTAGTCCAGGGTGGGTCACCCCTCCACTTT. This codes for CASSLVQGGSPLHF.

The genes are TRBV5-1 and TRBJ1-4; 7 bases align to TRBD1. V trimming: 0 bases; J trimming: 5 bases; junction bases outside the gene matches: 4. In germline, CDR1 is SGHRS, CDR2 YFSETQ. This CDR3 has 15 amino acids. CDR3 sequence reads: CASSLDGTENEKLFF. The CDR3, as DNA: TGCGCCAGCAGCTTGGACGGGACAGAGAATGAAAAACTGTTTTTT.

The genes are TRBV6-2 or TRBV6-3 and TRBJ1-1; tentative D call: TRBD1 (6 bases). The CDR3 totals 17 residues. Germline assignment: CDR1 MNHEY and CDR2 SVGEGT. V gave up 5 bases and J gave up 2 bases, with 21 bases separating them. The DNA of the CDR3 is TGTGCCAGCAGTCGTATACAGGGAAGGAACGGAAACACTGAAGCTTTCTTT. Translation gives CASSRIQGRNGNTEAFF.

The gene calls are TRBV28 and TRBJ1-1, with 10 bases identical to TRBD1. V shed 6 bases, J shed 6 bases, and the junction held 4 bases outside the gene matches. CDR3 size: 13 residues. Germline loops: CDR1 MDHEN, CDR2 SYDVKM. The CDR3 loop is CASRLTGGSEAFF. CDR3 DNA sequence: TGTGCCAGCAGATTGACAGGGGGCTCTGAAGCTTTCTTT.

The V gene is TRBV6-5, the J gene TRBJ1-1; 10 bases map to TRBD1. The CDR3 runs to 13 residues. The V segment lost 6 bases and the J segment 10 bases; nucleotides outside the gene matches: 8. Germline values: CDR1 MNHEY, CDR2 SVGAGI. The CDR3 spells CASRAGQGIAAFF. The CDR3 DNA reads TGTGCCAGCAGAGCGGGACAGGGGATAGCAGCTTTCTTT.

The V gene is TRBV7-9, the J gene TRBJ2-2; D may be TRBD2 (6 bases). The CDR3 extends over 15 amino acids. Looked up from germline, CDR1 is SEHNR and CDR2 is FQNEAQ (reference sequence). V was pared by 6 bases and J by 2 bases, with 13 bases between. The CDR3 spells CASSPGLANTGELFF. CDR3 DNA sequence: TGTGCCAGCAGTCCGGGACTCGCTAACACCGGGGAGCTGTTTTTT.

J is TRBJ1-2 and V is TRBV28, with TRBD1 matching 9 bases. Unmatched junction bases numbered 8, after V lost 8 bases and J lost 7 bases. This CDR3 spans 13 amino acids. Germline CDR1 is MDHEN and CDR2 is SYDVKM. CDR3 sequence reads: CASLRDRVAGYTF. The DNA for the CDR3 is TGTGCCAGCCTTCGGGACAGGGTGGCTGGCTACACCTTC.